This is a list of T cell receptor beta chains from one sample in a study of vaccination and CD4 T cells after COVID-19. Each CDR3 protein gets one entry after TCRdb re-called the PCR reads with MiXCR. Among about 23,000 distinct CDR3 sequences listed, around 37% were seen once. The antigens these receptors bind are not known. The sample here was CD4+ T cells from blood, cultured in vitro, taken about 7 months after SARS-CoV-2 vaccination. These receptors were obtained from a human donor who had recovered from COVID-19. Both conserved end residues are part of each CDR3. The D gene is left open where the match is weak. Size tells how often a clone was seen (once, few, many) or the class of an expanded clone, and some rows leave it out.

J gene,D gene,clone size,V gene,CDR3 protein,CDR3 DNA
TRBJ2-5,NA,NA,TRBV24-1,CATAAGGNQETQYF,TGTGCCACCGCGGCTGGCGGGAACCAAGAGACCCAGTACTTC
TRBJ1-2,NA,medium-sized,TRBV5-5,CASSLRALDGYTF,TGTGCCAGCAGCTTGAGGGCCCTCGATGGCTACACCTTC
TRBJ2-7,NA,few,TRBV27,CASSSGQPGSSEQYF,TGTGCCAGCAGTTCAGGACAGCCGGGGAGCAGCGAGCAGTACTTC
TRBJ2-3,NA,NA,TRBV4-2,CASSQDATATGTDTQYF,TGTGCCAGCAGCCAAGATGCCACGGCTACAGGCACAGATACGCAGTATTTT
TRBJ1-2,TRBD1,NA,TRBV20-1,CSARDQGQGRGYTF,TGCAGTGCTAGAGATCAGGGACAGGGGCGAGGCTACACCTTC
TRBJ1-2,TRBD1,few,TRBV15,CATSRADRGYGYTF,TGTGCCACCAGCAGAGCAGACAGGGGCTATGGCTACACCTTC
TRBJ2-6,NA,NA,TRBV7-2,CASSLQGLGANVLTF,TGTGCCAGCAGCTTACAGGGGCTTGGGGCCAACGTCCTGACTTTC
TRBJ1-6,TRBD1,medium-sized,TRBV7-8,CASSSGQGISPLHF,TGTGCCAGCAGCTCCGGACAGGGGATTTCACCCCTCCACTTT
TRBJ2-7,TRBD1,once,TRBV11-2,CASSPIRDSLYEQYF,TGTGCCAGCAGCCCGATACGGGACAGTCTGTACGAGCAGTACTTC
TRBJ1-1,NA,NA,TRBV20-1,CSVPTEGRAITEAFF,TGCAGTGTCCCTACGGAGGGCAGGGCGATCACTGAAGCTTTCTTT
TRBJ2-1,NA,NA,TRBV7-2,CASSLLRVGINNEQFF,TGTGCCAGCAGCTTATTGCGCGTGGGGATTAACAATGAGCAGTTCTTC
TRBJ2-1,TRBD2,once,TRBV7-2,CASSPGLAVYNEQFF,TGTGCCAGCAGCCCGGGACTAGCCGTCTACAATGAGCAGTTCTTC
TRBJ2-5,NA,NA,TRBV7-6,CASSLSPSGETQYF,TGTGCCAGCAGCTTATCTCCGAGTGGGGAGACCCAGTACTTC
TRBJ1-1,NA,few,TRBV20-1,CSARARGRVLGTEAFF,TGCAGTGCTAGAGCCAGGGGAAGGGTGTTGGGCACTGAAGCTTTCTTT
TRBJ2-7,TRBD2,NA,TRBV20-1,CSIPRGGQTRLAGDEQYF,TGCAGTATCCCCCGGGGAGGGCAGACCAGACTAGCGGGAGACGAGCAGTACTTC
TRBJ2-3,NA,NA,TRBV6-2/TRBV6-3,CASSYSGAVTDTQYF,TGTGCCAGCAGTTACTCAGGTGCAGTCACAGATACGCAGTATTTT
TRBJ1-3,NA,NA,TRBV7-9,CASSLAGAPIIYF,TGTGCCAGCAGCTTAGCGGGGGCGCCAATCATATATTTT
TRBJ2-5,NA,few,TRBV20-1,CSARLVSGQETQYF,TGCAGTGCTAGATTGGTTAGCGGACAAGAGACCCAGTACTTC
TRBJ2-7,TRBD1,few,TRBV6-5,CASSYSGTGVREQYF,TGTGCCAGCAGTTACTCCGGGACAGGGGTGCGGGAGCAGTACTTC
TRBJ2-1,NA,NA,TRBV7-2,CASSPTRQEYNEQFF,TGTGCCAGCAGCCCCACGAGACAGGAGTACAATGAGCAGTTCTTC